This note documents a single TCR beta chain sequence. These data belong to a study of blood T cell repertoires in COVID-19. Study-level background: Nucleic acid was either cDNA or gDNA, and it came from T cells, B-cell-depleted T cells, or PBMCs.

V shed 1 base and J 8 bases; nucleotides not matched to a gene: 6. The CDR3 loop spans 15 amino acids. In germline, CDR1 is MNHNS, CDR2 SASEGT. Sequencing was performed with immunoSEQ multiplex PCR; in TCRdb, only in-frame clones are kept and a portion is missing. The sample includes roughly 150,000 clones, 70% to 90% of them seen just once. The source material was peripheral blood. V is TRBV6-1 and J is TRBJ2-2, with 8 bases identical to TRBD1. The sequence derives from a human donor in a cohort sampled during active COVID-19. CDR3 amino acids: CASSEVGQGAGELFF. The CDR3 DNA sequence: TGTGCCAGCAGTGAAGTGGGTCAGGGGGCAGGGGAGCTGTTTTTT.